Presented here are 10 T cell receptor beta chains from one specimen sequenced in a study of cytomegalovirus exposure and HLA in healthy donors. The study ran its PCR with 60 Vbeta and 13 Jbeta primers. Data came from immunoSEQ multiplex PCR; TCRdb stores just in-frame clones and leaves some out. The table shows just under 250,000 clones, with roughly 82% occurring only once. Material for sequencing was PBMCs. The receptors here all came from a woman aged 40 to 50 in good health and CMV-seropositive.

This clone was observed a few times. The chain has TRBV11-3 and TRBJ1-3, with TRBD1 as a possible D gene (6 bases). CDR1 is SGHNT, CDR2 YENEEA, per germline. V dropped 5 bases and J dropped 0 bases, with 11 bases sitting between them. The CDR3 extends over 15 amino acids. The CDR3 nucleotides are TGTGCCAGCAGCCCAGGACAGAACTCTGGAAACACCATATATTTT. Translating it yields CASSPGQNSGNTIYF.

This rearrangement joins TRBV5-1 to TRBJ2-2; D is possibly TRBD1 (6 bases). CDR1 and CDR2 (germline): SGHRS, YFSETQ. The length of the CDR3 is 17 residues. V lost 4 bases, J lost 0 bases, and 16 bases lay in between. Here the CDR3 reads CASSRDNPNANTGELFF. CDR3 sequence (DNA): TGCGCCAGCAGCCGGGACAACCCTAACGCGAACACCGGGGAGCTGTTTTTT. The whole variable domain, filled in from reference TRBV5-1 and TRBJ2-2, reads KAGVTQTPRYLIKTRGQQVTLSCSPISGHRSVSWYQQTPGQGLQFLFEYFSETQRNKGNFPGRFSGRQFSNSRSEMNVSTLELGDSALYLCASSRDNPNANTGELFFGEGSRLTVL.

This sequence joins TRBV23-1 and TRBJ1-4; maybe TRBD1 (5 bases). TRBV23-1 is recorded as an ORF, its role being uncertain. The V gene lost 4 bases and the J gene lost 4 bases, with 16 bases spanning the gap. The CDR3 consists of 16 residues. CDR3 bases: TGCGCCAGCAGTCGAGGACACGGTGCGGATAATGAAAAACTGTTTTTT. This sequence encodes CASSRGHGADNEKLFF.

This clone was counted a single time. The chain links TRBV2 to TRBJ2-5; 8 bases are a match to TRBD2. The CDR3 totals 16 residues. J lost 2 bases, V lost 7 bases, and 12 bases had no gene match. Germline V gives CDR1 SNHLY, CDR2 FYNNEI. CDR3: CASTFSGRGVQETQYF. The CDR3 region has the DNA TGTGCCAGCACCTTCAGTGGGCGGGGGGTTCAAGAGACCCAGTACTTC.

V gene TRBV6-1 combines with J gene TRBJ2-7; 10 nucleotides line up with TRBD1. Germline CDR1 is MNHNS and CDR2 is SASEGT. This CDR3 has 18 amino acids. The trim removed 0 bases at V and 2 bases at J, leaving 10 bases unmatched. The chain's CDR3 is CASSEAGSGQGGTYEQYF. The CDR3 DNA reads TGTGCCAGCAGTGAAGCAGGTTCTGGACAGGGGGGGACCTACGAGCAGTACTTC.

This clone occurred once. The chain recombines TRBV5-4 with TRBJ2-5; 11 nucleotides agree with TRBD2. J gave up 5 bases and V 4 bases, and 10 bases lay outside the gene matches. The CDR3 is made up of 16 amino acids. CDR1 is SGHNT, CDR2 YYREEE, per germline (reference sequence). Here the CDR3 reads CASSVGLAGVHETQYF. CDR3 nucleotides: TGTGCCAGCAGCGTTGGACTAGCGGGTGTACACGAGACCCAGTACTTC.

This sequence joins TRBV6-1 and TRBJ2-1; perhaps TRBD1 as D (6 bases). Germline assignment: CDR1 MNHNS and CDR2 SASEGT. This CDR3 has 13 amino acids. Between the trimmed V and J ends, which lost 3 bases and 5 bases, there was a span of 8 bases. CDR3 sequence: CASSDRDNNEQFF. CDR3 coding DNA: TGTGCCAGCAGTGACCGGGACAACAATGAGCAGTTCTTC.

This chain uses TRBV6-6 with TRBJ2-1; TRBD2 matches at 8 bases. The CDR3 is 15 amino acids. Germline V lookup: CDR1 MNHNY, CDR2 SVGAGI (reference sequence). J gave up 6 bases and V 6 bases, and 10 bases lay outside the gene matches. The chain's CDR3 is CASSLGLAATNEQFF. The CDR3 bases are TGTGCCAGCAGCCTCGGACTAGCCGCGACCAATGAGCAGTTCTTC.

V is TRBV30 and J is TRBJ1-1, with D hard to call. Per the germline V gene, CDR1 is GTSNPN and CDR2 is SVGIG (reference sequence). Trimming stripped 0 bases from V and 3 bases from J, with 11 bases between. This CDR3 is built from 14 residues. The CDR3 region is CAWSVRTADTEAFF. CDR3 nucleotides: TGTGCCTGGAGTGTAAGAACGGCGGACACTGAAGCTTTCTTT.

This chain joins TRBV19 and TRBJ2-1, with D perhaps matching TRBD1 (6 bases). Germline assignment: CDR1 LNHDA and CDR2 SQIVND (reference sequence). The CDR3 runs to 15 residues. Trimming removed 3 bases at V and 0 bases at J, with 9 bases between. The CDR3 coding sequence is TGTGCCAGTAGTATCGACAGGAGCTCCTACAATGAGCAGTTCTTC. This codes for CASSIDRSSYNEQFF.